The source of this T cell receptor beta chain is a study of beta chain features in type 1 diabetes. What was sequenced were expressed TCRB transcripts, since all of the isolated RNA had been reverse transcribed. Method: immunoSEQ multiplex PCR; TCRdb's copy keeps in-frame clones and lacks some. The sample lists a few hundred thousand clones, 11% to 15% occurring once. This CDR3 region has 16 residues. Germline assignment: CDR1 SGHRS and CDR2 YFSETQ. V shed 1 base, J shed 4 bases, and the junction held 8 bases outside the gene matches. In regard to this clone: The antigen is unknown.

Broader study findings: Among all four CD4+ subsets, Type 1 diabetes patients had TCRB CDR3s that were moderately but significantly shorter.

The TCR originated in a man younger than 45 with type 1 diabetes. V usage is TRBV5-1 and J usage is TRBJ2-3; the match to TRBD2 covers 8 bases. The sample was naive CD4+ T cells from blood. Here the CDR3 reads CASSLSTGGPSDTQYF. The DNA of the CDR3 is TGCGCCAGCAGCTTGTCCACGGGGGGGCCGTCAGATACGCAGTATTTT.